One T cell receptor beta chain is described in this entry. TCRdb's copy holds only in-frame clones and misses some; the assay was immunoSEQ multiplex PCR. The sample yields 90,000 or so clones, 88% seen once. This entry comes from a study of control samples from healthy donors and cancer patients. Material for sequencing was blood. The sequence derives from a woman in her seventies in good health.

CDR3 nucleotide sequence: TGTGCCAGCAGGTCGGGAGAAGGCATTCAGTACTTC. Its protein product is CASRSGEGIQYF. V and J are TRBV6-5 and TRBJ2-4; D perhaps matches TRBD2 (6 bases). The V gene lost 6 bases and the J gene lost 9 bases, with 12 bases spanning the gap. CDR1 and CDR2 from the germline V gene are MNHEY and SVGAGI. The CDR3 consists of 12 residues.